This TCR beta chain emerged from a study of blood T cell repertoires in COVID-19. The CDR3 is 12 residues long. Trimming pared 3 bases from V and 8 bases from J, leaving 10 bases between. CDR1 is SNHLY, CDR2 FYNNEI, per germline. Measured with immunoSEQ multiplex PCR; TCRdb has only the in-frame clones, and not every one. The repertoire holds over 200,000 clones, about 88% seen once, with 4.5% to 5.5% in the top ten. The sample taken for sequencing was peripheral blood. The receptor was derived from a woman aged 40 to 50 with acute or convalescent COVID-19. The chain couples TRBV2 to TRBJ1-2; D is ambiguous. The CDR3: CASSEGVGGYTF. The CDR3 nucleotides read TGTGCCAGCAGTGAGGGAGTCGGCGGCTACACCTTC.